The clone carrying this TCR beta chain was counted a few times. Antigen specificity is unknown. This sample was included in a study of read filtering for tumor transcriptome and immune sequencing. Study in general: Whole-transcriptome libraries were prepared after DNase treatment. Study results and caveats: In IR-seq, single-read clonotypes were 70% to 85% of clonotypes but roughly 3.5% of reads.

The library was built from about 400 ng RNA with molecular barcoded adaptors for alpha/delta and beta/gamma chains. TCRdb ran MiXCR on the reads and lists one entry per CDR3 protein. The sample includes 130,000 or so distinct CDR3 sequences, around 14% of them seen just once. Germline V gene lookup returns CDR1 MNHNS and CDR2 SASEGT. The V segment lost 6 bases and the J segment 8 bases; nucleotides outside the gene matches: 10. CDR3 length: 17 residues. The sequence was obtained from a donor at least 40 years old with multiple myeloma. What was sequenced was a population of CD138-negative cells sorted from bone marrow. This sequence joins TRBV6-1 and TRBJ2-1, with 16 bases aligning to TRBD2. This CDR3 is CASRGLAGGLFLDEQFF. The CDR3 coding sequence is TGTGCCAGCAGGGGACTAGCGGGAGGGCTCTTTTTGGATGAGCAGTTCTTC.